The clone carrying this T cell receptor beta chain came up a few times. Its cognate antigen is unknown. TCR alpha and beta CDR3 regions were amplified from RNA using iRepertoire nested multiplex PCR. Tissue mRNA or PBMC total RNA, about 90-450 ng, went into one-step reverse transcription and amplification. TCRdb reprocessed the multiplex PCR reads via MiXCR and lists one record per CDR3 protein. This sample yields more than 20,000 distinct CDR3 sequences, of which around 24% are seen a single time; less than 15% belongs to the top ten. CDR1 is SGDLS and CDR2 is YYNGEE in the germline V gene. The CDR3 contains 13 residues. V was cut by 5 bases and J by 2 bases, with 11 bases left in between. This specimen belongs to a study of glioma-infiltrating T cells. Study results and caveats: Above-expected tissue-blood divergence occurred in all gliomas, most in low-grade ones. Very few CDR3 sequences were shared between tissue and blood.

This sequence was found in a human donor with low-grade glioma or glioblastoma, undergoing nonglioma brain surgery, or in good health (not recorded which). Sequencing was performed on glioma tissue, nonneoplastic brain tissue, or PBMCs (not recorded which). The chain has TRBV9 and TRBJ2-7, with D unclear. The CDR3 DNA is TGTGCCAGCAGTTCCGGGCTTGCCTACGAGCAGTACTTC. This encodes CASSSGLAYEQYF.